This TCR beta chain was retrieved from a study of cytomegalovirus exposure and HLA in healthy donors. The assay was immunoSEQ multiplex PCR, and TCRdb's table has in-frame clones only and misses some. The sample holds some 200,000 clones, around nine tenths seen once. V gave up 10 bases and J gave up 0 bases, with 13 bases separating them. Germline CDR1 reads MNHEY; CDR2 reads SVGAGI. The length of the CDR3 is 14 residues. This TCR was sampled from a man aged 25 to 45 in good health and CMV-seropositive. V is TRBV6-5 and J is TRBJ1-5; possibly TRBD1 for D (6 bases). Specimen: PBMCs. The CDR3 sequence is CATKQGYSNQPQHF. CDR3 DNA sequence: TGTGCCACCAAACAGGGTTATAGCAATCAGCCCCAGCATTTT.